This is a list of T cell receptor beta chains from one sample in a study of beta chain features in type 1 diabetes. The table came from immunoSEQ multiplex PCR; TCRdb's copy has only in-frame clones and leaves some out. The repertoire holds about 900,000 clones, with 17% as singletons. Sequenced material: naive CD4+ T cells from blood. Receptors originate from a woman aged 18-29 years in good health. Each CDR3 is given with its conserved first and last residue. Each record gives: V gene, D gene, J gene, clone size, CDR3 DNA, CDR3 protein. A D gene is named only where the DNA matches it firmly. The size entry is marked missing in some rows and otherwise reads once, few, many or a size class.

v_gene: TRBV28
d_gene: -
j_gene: TRBJ2-5
abundance: -
CDR3nt: TGTGCCAGCAGTGGATGGGAGACCCAGTACTTC
CDR3aa: CASSGWETQYF

v_gene: TRBV5-6
d_gene: TRBD2
j_gene: TRBJ2-5
abundance: -
CDR3nt: TGTGCCAGCAGTTTGGGCGGGAGTACTTCCCAGTACTTC
CDR3aa: CASSLGGSTSQYF

v_gene: TRBV27
d_gene: TRBD1
j_gene: TRBJ2-3
abundance: -
CDR3nt: TGTGCCAGCAGTTTATTCGGGGACAGGGTATTTTCCACAGATACGCAGTATTTT
CDR3aa: CASSLFGDRVFSTDTQYF

v_gene: TRBV7-9
d_gene: TRBD1
j_gene: TRBJ1-2
abundance: -
CDR3nt: TGTGCCAGCAGCCCAGGACAGGGGTTCAGCTATGGCTACACCTTC
CDR3aa: CASSPGQGFSYGYTF

v_gene: TRBV2
d_gene: TRBD1
j_gene: TRBJ2-3
abundance: -
CDR3nt: TGTGCCAGCAGTGTATACAGGGGGGCAGATACGCAGTATTTT
CDR3aa: CASSVYRGADTQYF

v_gene: TRBV28
d_gene: TRBD1
j_gene: TRBJ1-5
abundance: few
CDR3nt: TGTGCCAGCCTTCGGGACAGGGTTCCTAATCAGCCCCAGCATTTT
CDR3aa: CASLRDRVPNQPQHF

v_gene: TRBV28
d_gene: TRBD2
j_gene: TRBJ2-4
abundance: few
CDR3nt: TGTGCCAGCAGTTTTGCAGCGGGAGGGCCGGAGGACATTCAGTACTTC
CDR3aa: CASSFAAGGPEDIQYF

v_gene: TRBV5-1
d_gene: -
j_gene: TRBJ2-1
abundance: few
CDR3nt: TGCGCCAGCAGCTTAAGTAGCCGAGGCTCCTACAATGAGCAGTTCTTC
CDR3aa: CASSLSSRGSYNEQFF

v_gene: TRBV11-2
d_gene: -
j_gene: TRBJ2-5
abundance: -
CDR3nt: TGTGCCAGCAGCTTAAGTGGGGGAAATATCGGAGAGACCCAGTACTTC
CDR3aa: CASSLSGGNIGETQYF

v_gene: TRBV7-9
d_gene: TRBD1
j_gene: TRBJ2-5
abundance: -
CDR3nt: TGTGCCAGCAGCTCGGGACAGGCAGAGACCCAGTACTTC
CDR3aa: CASSSGQAETQYF

v_gene: TRBV11-1
d_gene: -
j_gene: TRBJ2-3
abundance: few
CDR3nt: TGTGCCAGCAGCTTGACTAGGGTGACAGATACGCAGTATTTT
CDR3aa: CASSLTRVTDTQYF

v_gene: TRBV18
d_gene: TRBD2
j_gene: TRBJ2-5
abundance: few
CDR3nt: TGTGCCAGCTCAGCGAATCTAGCGGCAATCCAAGAGACCCAGTACTTC
CDR3aa: CASSANLAAIQETQYF

v_gene: TRBV2
d_gene: -
j_gene: TRBJ2-3
abundance: -
CDR3nt: TGTGCCAGCAGTGACGAGGGGACAGATACGCAGTATTTT
CDR3aa: CASSDEGTDTQYF

v_gene: TRBV6-1
d_gene: TRBD2
j_gene: TRBJ2-3
abundance: few
CDR3nt: TGTGCCAGCAGGGGACTAGCGGGACGCACAGATACGCAGTATTTT
CDR3aa: CASRGLAGRTDTQYF

v_gene: TRBV7-9
d_gene: -
j_gene: TRBJ2-7
abundance: few
CDR3nt: TGTGCCAGCAGCACCGCCTACGAGCAGTACTTC
CDR3aa: CASSTAYEQYF

v_gene: TRBV18
d_gene: -
j_gene: TRBJ2-3
abundance: -
CDR3nt: TGTGCCAGCTCACCACCTGGGCAGGGCTTTGCAGATACGCAGTATTTT
CDR3aa: CASSPPGQGFADTQYF

v_gene: TRBV21-1
d_gene: -
j_gene: TRBJ1-4
abundance: -
CDR3nt: TGTGCCAGCAGCATTTACGTTCAGGACAGAAGAGAAAAACTGTTTTTT
CDR3aa: CASSIYVQDRREKLFF

v_gene: TRBV6-5
d_gene: TRBD1
j_gene: TRBJ1-2
abundance: few
CDR3nt: TGTGCCAGCAGCCCCGACAGGGGGTATCATGGCTACACCTTC
CDR3aa: CASSPDRGYHGYTF

v_gene: TRBV20-1
d_gene: -
j_gene: TRBJ1-2
abundance: few
CDR3nt: TGCAGTGCTCCTCTCTGGTATGGCTACACCTTC
CDR3aa: CSAPLWYGYTF

v_gene: TRBV29-1
d_gene: -
j_gene: TRBJ1-1
abundance: few
CDR3nt: TGCAGCGGCCAAATGACCTTAATGAACACTGAAGCTTTCTTT
CDR3aa: CSGQMTLMNTEAFF

v_gene: TRBV29-1
d_gene: -
j_gene: TRBJ1-1
abundance: -
CDR3nt: TGCAGCGTTCGTAAGGGACACAACACTGAAGCTTTCTTT
CDR3aa: CSVRKGHNTEAFF

v_gene: TRBV28
d_gene: -
j_gene: TRBJ2-7
abundance: -
CDR3nt: TGTGCCAGCAGTTGGTCGGGACCCACCGAGCAGTACTTC
CDR3aa: CASSWSGPTEQYF

v_gene: TRBV19
d_gene: -
j_gene: TRBJ1-2
abundance: few
CDR3nt: TGTGCCAGTAGTATACAAGGGAGAATCCTTTATGGCTACACCTTC
CDR3aa: CASSIQGRILYGYTF

v_gene: TRBV7-2
d_gene: -
j_gene: TRBJ2-5
abundance: few
CDR3nt: TGTGCCAGCAGCTTACGGACGACGTATCCGGAGACCCAGTACTTC
CDR3aa: CASSLRTTYPETQYF

v_gene: TRBV19
d_gene: -
j_gene: TRBJ2-1
abundance: -
CDR3nt: TGTGCCAGTAGTATGAGGGGATGGGAGGCGTATGAGCAGTTCTTC
CDR3aa: CASSMRGWEAYEQFF

v_gene: TRBV6-6
d_gene: -
j_gene: TRBJ2-7
abundance: few
CDR3nt: TGTGCCAGCAGTTACATGGACTGGTCCTACGAGCAGTACTTC
CDR3aa: CASSYMDWSYEQYF

v_gene: TRBV18
d_gene: -
j_gene: TRBJ2-1
abundance: -
CDR3nt: TGTGCCAGCTCACCCATGAGCTCCTACAATGAGCAGTTCTTC
CDR3aa: CASSPMSSYNEQFF

v_gene: TRBV7-2
d_gene: -
j_gene: TRBJ1-1
abundance: -
CDR3nt: TGTGCCAGCAGCTATGACAGCCTGAGTACTGAAGCTTTCTTT
CDR3aa: CASSYDSLSTEAFF

v_gene: TRBV28
d_gene: -
j_gene: TRBJ2-2
abundance: -
CDR3nt: TGTGCCAGCAGTTTTCAAGTCCCTGGGGAGCTGTTTTTT
CDR3aa: CASSFQVPGELFF

v_gene: TRBV10-3
d_gene: -
j_gene: TRBJ1-1
abundance: -
CDR3nt: TGTGCCATCAGCGGGACGGGAGACACTGAAGCTTTCTTT
CDR3aa: CAISGTGDTEAFF

v_gene: TRBV6-6
d_gene: -
j_gene: TRBJ2-1
abundance: -
CDR3nt: TGTGCCAGCATCAAAGAAAGTGAGCAGTTCTTC
CDR3aa: CASIKESEQFF

v_gene: TRBV2
d_gene: TRBD2
j_gene: TRBJ2-7
abundance: -
CDR3nt: TGTGCCAGCAGCCAAACTAGCGGGAGACGGGACGAGCAGTACTTC
CDR3aa: CASSQTSGRRDEQYF

v_gene: TRBV6-8
d_gene: -
j_gene: TRBJ2-5
abundance: -
CDR3nt: TGTGCCAGCAGTACCTGGAGGACCGTTGGGGGAGACTGGGAGACCCAGTACTTC
CDR3aa: CASSTWRTVGGDWETQYF

v_gene: TRBV5-1
d_gene: TRBD2
j_gene: TRBJ2-6
abundance: -
CDR3nt: TGCGCCAGCAGCTTGTATTCCGGGACTAAAAACTCTGGGGCCAACGTCCTGACTTTC
CDR3aa: CASSLYSGTKNSGANVLTF

v_gene: TRBV14
d_gene: -
j_gene: TRBJ1-2
abundance: -
CDR3nt: TGTGCCAGCAGCCTGGGGGCGAGCGGCTACACCTTC
CDR3aa: CASSLGASGYTF

v_gene: TRBV27
d_gene: -
j_gene: TRBJ1-2
abundance: few
CDR3nt: TGTGCCAGCAGAAGTGTGGCAGGGCATGGCTACACCTTC
CDR3aa: CASRSVAGHGYTF

v_gene: TRBV7-9
d_gene: -
j_gene: TRBJ1-1
abundance: -
CDR3nt: TGTGCCAGCAGCTTAGTCCCAGGACGGAACACTGAAGCTTTCTTT
CDR3aa: CASSLVPGRNTEAFF

v_gene: TRBV19
d_gene: -
j_gene: TRBJ2-3
abundance: -
CDR3nt: TGTGCCAGTAGTATATCAGGGGCCATAACAGATACGCAGTATTTT
CDR3aa: CASSISGAITDTQYF

v_gene: TRBV6-5
d_gene: TRBD1
j_gene: TRBJ2-3
abundance: -
CDR3nt: TGTGCCACAGCGACAACAGGGGATTCCCTATATACGCAGTATTTT
CDR3aa: CATATTGDSLYTQYF

v_gene: TRBV15
d_gene: TRBD2
j_gene: TRBJ2-1
abundance: few
CDR3nt: TGTGCCACCAGCAGAGGGCTAGCGGGAGGGGAAACCTACAATGAGCAGTTCTTC
CDR3aa: CATSRGLAGGETYNEQFF

v_gene: TRBV15
d_gene: TRBD1
j_gene: TRBJ1-1
abundance: few
CDR3nt: TGTGCCACCAGGGGAGAGAGGGGGCAGATGAACACTGAAGCTTTCTTT
CDR3aa: CATRGERGQMNTEAFF

v_gene: TRBV7-9
d_gene: TRBD2
j_gene: TRBJ2-7
abundance: few
CDR3nt: TGTGCCAGCAGCTCGGGACTAGCGTTAGAGCAGTACTTC
CDR3aa: CASSSGLALEQYF

v_gene: TRBV9
d_gene: -
j_gene: TRBJ2-3
abundance: -
CDR3nt: TGTGCCAGCAGCGTAGACCTCGGCACAGATACGCAGTATTTT
CDR3aa: CASSVDLGTDTQYF

v_gene: TRBV5-6
d_gene: -
j_gene: TRBJ2-7
abundance: few
CDR3nt: TGTGCCAGCAGTGGGGTTGGAGAGCAGTACTTC
CDR3aa: CASSGVGEQYF

v_gene: TRBV2
d_gene: -
j_gene: TRBJ1-1
abundance: -
CDR3nt: TGTGCCAGCAGTGCGGAAATGAACACTGAAGCTTTCTTT
CDR3aa: CASSAEMNTEAFF

v_gene: TRBV19
d_gene: -
j_gene: TRBJ2-3
abundance: few
CDR3nt: TGTGCCAGTATGTCTAGGTCCATGACATCCAGTAGCACAGATACGCAGTATTTT
CDR3aa: CASMSRSMTSSSTDTQYF

v_gene: TRBV7-8
d_gene: TRBD1
j_gene: TRBJ2-7
abundance: -
CDR3nt: TGTGCCAGCAGCTTAGCGACAGGGCCTTACTACGAGCAGTACTTC
CDR3aa: CASSLATGPYYEQYF